The sequence of this T cell receptor (beta chain) was determined in a study of OX40 agonist ivuxolimab in advanced cancers. Using immunoSEQ multiplex PCR, the repertoire was profiled, and TCRdb retains in-frame clones only, with some absent. The sample carries 70,000 to 80,000 clones, around 87% recorded once. The CDR3 has 15 amino acids. The junction had 7 bases not matched to a gene; V was cut back by 6 bases and J by 5 bases. Germline V lookup: CDR1 SGHRS, CDR2 YFSETQ. The source of this sequence is an adult with an advanced solid tumor such as melanoma, head and neck, liver or kidney cancer. This specimen was CD4+ or CD8+ T cells sorted from blood, taken in a trial of the OX40 agonist ivuxolimab. The rearrangement joins TRBV5-1 to TRBJ2-2, with TRBD2 matching 10 bases. CDR3 coding DNA: TGCGCCAGCACCCCAGGACTAGCGGTTACCGGGGAGCTGTTTTTT. This gives the protein CASTPGLAVTGELFF.